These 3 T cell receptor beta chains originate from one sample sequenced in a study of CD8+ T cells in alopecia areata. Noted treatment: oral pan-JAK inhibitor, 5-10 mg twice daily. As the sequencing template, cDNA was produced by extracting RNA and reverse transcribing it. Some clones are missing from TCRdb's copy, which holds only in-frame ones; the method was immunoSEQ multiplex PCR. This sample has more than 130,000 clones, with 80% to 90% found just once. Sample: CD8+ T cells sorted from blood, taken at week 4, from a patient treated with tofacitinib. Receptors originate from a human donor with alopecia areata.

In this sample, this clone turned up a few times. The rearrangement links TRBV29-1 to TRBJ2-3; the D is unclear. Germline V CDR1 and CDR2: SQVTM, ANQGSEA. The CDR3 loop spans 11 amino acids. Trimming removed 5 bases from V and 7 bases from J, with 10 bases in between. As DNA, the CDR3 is TGCAGCGTTAACGGACGGAATACGCAGTATTTT. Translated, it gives CSVNGRNTQYF.

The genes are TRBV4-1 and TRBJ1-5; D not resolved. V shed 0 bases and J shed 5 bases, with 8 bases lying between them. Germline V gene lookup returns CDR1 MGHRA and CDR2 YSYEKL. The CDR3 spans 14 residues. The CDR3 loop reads CASSQEQIHQPQHF. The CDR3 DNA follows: TGCGCCAGCAGCCAAGAACAAATTCATCAGCCCCAGCATTTT.

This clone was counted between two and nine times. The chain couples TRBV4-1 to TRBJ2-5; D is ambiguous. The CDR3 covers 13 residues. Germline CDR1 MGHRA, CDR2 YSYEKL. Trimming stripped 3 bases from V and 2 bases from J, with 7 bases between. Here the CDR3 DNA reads TGCGCCAGCAGCCAGAATAGGCAAGAGACCCAGTACTTC. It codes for CASSQNRQETQYF.